This T cell receptor (beta chain) stems from a study of blood T cell repertoires in COVID-19. Germline V gene sequence: CDR1 LGHDT, CDR2 YNNKEL (reference sequence). This CDR3 is 16 amino acids long. V shed 0 bases and J shed 0 bases, with 10 bases lying between them. Some clones are missing from TCRdb's copy, which holds only in-frame ones; the method was immunoSEQ multiplex PCR. The data show some 220,000 clones, around 83% seen once. Seattle's cohort entered during active infection and was followed longitudinally. The sequenced sample consisted of peripheral blood. This sequence was found in a woman aged 70-85 years with COVID-19, enrolled during active disease. V gene TRBV3-1 (or the pseudogene TRBV3-2) combines with J gene TRBJ2-3, with unresolved D. DNA for the CDR3: TGTGCCAGCAGCCAAGACAGGTCCCCTAGCACAGATACGCAGTATTTT. This translates into CASSQDRSPSTDTQYF.